This is a list of T cell receptor beta chains from one sample in a study of cytomegalovirus exposure and HLA in healthy donors. TCRdb's table, derived via immunoSEQ multiplex PCR, lists solely in-frame clones and lacks some. This sample has roughly 110,000 clones, with roughly 90% found just once. Sequencing used PBMCs. The receptors were sampled from a woman between 18 and 30 years old in good health and CMV-seropositive. Each CDR3 is given with its conserved first and last residue. D genes are given only for firm matches. Clone size appears in some rows only: once, few, many, or a class for an expanded clone.

TRBV4-1	NA	TRBJ2-3	TRBD2	TGCGCCAGCAGCCAAGTACGGCCTAGCGGTCGAGATACGCAGTATTTT	CASSQVRPSGRDTQYF
TRBV5-1	NA	TRBJ2-2	NA	TGCGCCAGCACATACTCCTCACAGGCGGGGGAGCTGTTTTTT	CASTYSSQAGELFF
TRBV7-9	NA	TRBJ1-2	NA	TGTGCCAGCAGCTTAGATGTCGGTGGCTACACCTTC	CASSLDVGGYTF
TRBV7-9	NA	TRBJ2-6	NA	TGTGCCAGCAGCTGGACAAGAAGGGGCTCTGGGGCCAACGTCCTGACTTTC	CASSWTRRGSGANVLTF
TRBV6-6	NA	TRBJ1-5	NA	TGTGCCAGCAGTTTCAGGACAGATAGCAATCAGCCCCAGCATTTT	CASSFRTDSNQPQHF
TRBV6-4	few	TRBJ2-7	TRBD1	TGTGCCAGCAGTGAGGGACAGCCCGCCTACGAGCAGTACTTC	CASSEGQPAYEQYF
TRBV10-3	NA	TRBJ1-6	NA	TGTGCCATCAGTGACTCCACCCGGGATTCACCCCTCCACTTT	CAISDSTRDSPLHF
TRBV4-3	once	TRBJ2-2	TRBD1	TGCGCCAGCAGCCAAGATCCAGGGACAGGGGTAAACACCGGGGAGCTGTTTTTT	CASSQDPGTGVNTGELFF
TRBV4-2	NA	TRBJ1-1	NA	TGTGCCAGCAGCCAAGGGAACAGCCGAGACACTGAAGCTTTCTTT	CASSQGNSRDTEAFF
TRBV6-1	NA	TRBJ2-1	TRBD1	TGTGCCAGCAGTGAAGTTTCGGGACAGGGCTTAGGTGAGCAGTTCTTC	CASSEVSGQGLGEQFF
TRBV5-8	NA	TRBJ2-2	TRBD1	TGTGCCAGCAGCTCTTACCGGGACAGGGGGCGAAGCGGGGAGCTGTTTTTT	CASSSYRDRGRSGELFF
TRBV27	once	TRBJ1-6	NA	TGTGCCAGCAGCCTCAAGACCCTAGTGGGTTCACCCCTCCACTTT	CASSLKTLVGSPLHF
TRBV9	NA	TRBJ2-7	NA	TGTGCCAGCAGCGTAGTTATCGGGTTTGGCGAGCGCGAGCAGTACTTC	CASSVVIGFGEREQYF
TRBV7-6	NA	TRBJ2-1	TRBD2	TGTGCCAGCAGCTGGGGCAGCGGGGCTTACAATGAGCAGTTCTTC	CASSWGSGAYNEQFF
TRBV7-2	NA	TRBJ1-1	NA	TGTGCCAGCAGGCCCCCCGGTAACACTGAAGCTTTCTTT	CASRPPGNTEAFF
TRBV10-3	NA	TRBJ1-1	TRBD1	TGTGCCACCCGAATACAGGGGACTGAAGCTTTCTTT	CATRIQGTEAFF
TRBV15	NA	TRBJ1-3	TRBD1	TGTGCCACCAGCAGAGAAAACAGGGGGGAAGGAAACACCATATATTTT	CATSRENRGEGNTIYF
TRBV6-1	NA	TRBJ1-4	NA	TGTGCCAGCAGTGACCGCGGGGTTTTTGAAAAACTGTTTTTT	CASSDRGVFEKLFF
TRBV28	NA	TRBJ1-5	NA	TGTGCCAGCAGGCCACCCAACGGGCCCCAGCATTTT	CASRPPNGPQHF
TRBV12-1	NA	TRBJ2-5	NA	TGTGCCAGCGGGGGGAGGGGGAGCGAGGAGACCCAGTACTTC	CASGGRGSEETQYF
TRBV19	NA	TRBJ1-4	NA	TGTGCCAGTAGTGTCCAAGGGAGGACAACTAATGAAAAACTGTTTTTT	CASSVQGRTTNEKLFF
TRBV11-2	NA	TRBJ2-3	TRBD2	TGTGCCAGCAGCCACAGGGAGGGACTAGGCACAGATACGCAGTATTTT	CASSHREGLGTDTQYF
TRBV6-6	NA	TRBJ2-1	NA	TGTGCCAGCAACCCGAGGGGGGGCAATGAGCAGTTCTTC	CASNPRGGNEQFF
TRBV27	once	TRBJ2-2	TRBD2	TGTGCCAGCAGGTCGGGACTAGGGTTGTCCGGGGAGCTGTTTTTT	CASRSGLGLSGELFF
TRBV28	NA	TRBJ2-2	NA	TGTGCCACCAAGGGGGACACCGGGGAGCTGTTTTTT	CATKGDTGELFF
TRBV6-5	NA	TRBJ1-2	NA	TGTGCCAGCAGAAACGGACAGTCCTATGGCTACACCTTC	CASRNGQSYGYTF
TRBV5-4	NA	TRBJ2-3	TRBD2	TGTGCCAGCAGCTTGGCTAGCGGGGGGGTCCACGAGTATTTT	CASSLASGGVHEYF
TRBV4-1	NA	TRBJ1-5	NA	TGCGCCAGCAGCCAAGTATTAAGCGGGGCTGTTCAGCCCCAGCATTTT	CASSQVLSGAVQPQHF
TRBV4-1	NA	TRBJ1-4	NA	TGCGCCAGCAGCCAAGTTGGGACACTTAATGAAAAACTGTTTTTT	CASSQVGTLNEKLFF
TRBV2	NA	TRBJ1-6	NA	TGTGCCAGCAGTGAAGGGCTCGCCTATAATTCACCCCTCCACTTT	CASSEGLAYNSPLHF
TRBV6-5	NA	TRBJ2-1	NA	TGTGCCAGCAGTTACAGGGCGGGCTCGTACAATGAGCAGTTCTTC	CASSYRAGSYNEQFF
TRBV2	NA	TRBJ1-2	TRBD1	TGTGCCAGCACTCCGGGACAGGGGATCTACTATGGCTACACCTTC	CASTPGQGIYYGYTF
TRBV18	NA	TRBJ2-2	NA	TGTGCCAGCTCACCACCGGTGGGTCCCCGGGCGAACACCGGGGAGCTGTTTTTT	CASSPPVGPRANTGELFF
TRBV29-1	NA	TRBJ2-7	NA	TGCAGCATCGCAAGGGGCGACGAATCCTACGAGCAGTACTTC	CSIARGDESYEQYF
TRBV9	NA	TRBJ2-1	NA	TGTGCCAGCAGCGGAACAGGGTGGGATGAGCAGTTCTTC	CASSGTGWDEQFF
TRBV28	few	TRBJ1-5	NA	TGTGCCAGCGGGCAGGGGCAGCCCCAGCATTTT	CASGQGQPQHF
TRBV5-4	NA	TRBJ1-1	TRBD1	TGTGCCAGCAGTCTTAAGACAGGGGCCCACACTGAAGCTTTCTTT	CASSLKTGAHTEAFF
TRBV28	NA	TRBJ1-5	NA	TGTGCCAGCAGTCCCGCAGGGAGGGTTAGCAATCAGCCCCAGCATTTT	CASSPAGRVSNQPQHF
TRBV4-1	NA	TRBJ2-3	TRBD2	TGCGCCAGCAGCCAAGATAGGCTAGCGGGGGGAGATACGCAGTATTTT	CASSQDRLAGGDTQYF
TRBV29-1	NA	TRBJ2-6	TRBD1	TGCAGCGTTGAAAGTAAAGGGGGCGCAACTGGGGCCAACGTCCTGACTTTC	CSVESKGGATGANVLTF
TRBV9	NA	TRBJ2-7	TRBD1	TGTGCCAGCAGCGGGGACAGCTACGAGCAGTACTTC	CASSGDSYEQYF
TRBV11-2	NA	TRBJ2-3	TRBD1	TGTGCCAGCAGCTTACCGGACAGGGGGCTTGCGGACACAGATACGCAGTATTTT	CASSLPDRGLADTDTQYF
TRBV2	NA	TRBJ2-3	TRBD2	TGTGCCAGCAGTGCTCGGACTAGCGGGGGGGATACGCAGTATTTT	CASSARTSGGDTQYF
TRBV27	NA	TRBJ1-1	NA	TGTGCCAGCAGTTTCCGTCCCGGGAACACTGAAGCTTTCTTT	CASSFRPGNTEAFF
TRBV6-5	NA	TRBJ2-7	TRBD2	TGTGCCAGCAGTTACACGGGGGGAACCTACGAGCAGTACTTC	CASSYTGGTYEQYF
TRBV2	NA	TRBJ1-6	NA	TGTGCCAGCAGTGAATCCAGGGTTCGGTCACCCCTCCACTTT	CASSESRVRSPLHF
TRBV5-4	NA	TRBJ1-1	NA	TGTGCCAGCAGCGCGGGGGGGACGGGGAACACTGAAGCTTTCTTT	CASSAGGTGNTEAFF
TRBV28	NA	TRBJ2-3	NA	TGTGCCAGCAGGGGGGGTAGCACAGATACGCAGTATTTT	CASRGGSTDTQYF
TRBV19	NA	TRBJ1-1	NA	TGTGCCAGTAGTATCCACTCAGGAGGGGAATTGAACACTGAAGCTTTCTTT	CASSIHSGGELNTEAFF
TRBV4-1	once	TRBJ2-3	NA	TGCGCCAGCAGCCAACTGGGGGCCAGAGATACGCAGTATTTT	CASSQLGARDTQYF
TRBV4-1	NA	TRBJ2-2	TRBD2	TGCGCCAGCAGCCAAGATCGACTAGCGGACACCGGGGAGCTGTTTTTT	CASSQDRLADTGELFF
TRBV11-2	NA	TRBJ1-5	NA	TGTGCCAGCAGCTCCAGACTAGATAGCAATCAGCCCCAGCATTTT	CASSSRLDSNQPQHF
TRBV5-4	NA	TRBJ2-7	NA	TGTGCCAGCAGCATACAGGGAAGCTCCTACGAGCAGTACTTC	CASSIQGSSYEQYF
TRBV5-1	once	TRBJ2-6	TRBD1	TGCGCCAGCAGCTTGGTGGACAGGTACTCTGGGGCCAACGTCCTGACTTTC	CASSLVDRYSGANVLTF